A selection of T cell receptor beta chains follows, all from one sample in a study of cytomegalovirus exposure and HLA in healthy donors. The data were produced by immunoSEQ multiplex PCR, yet TCRdb's version contains in-frame clones alone and is incomplete. The table shows around 150,000 clones, with roughly 70% occurring only once. Material for sequencing was PBMCs. The receptor source for this set is a man aged 50 to 60 in good health and CMV-seropositive. The CDR3 runs from the conserved cysteine through the conserved F or W. D genes are given only for firm matches. Rows give clone size only sometimes, using once, few, many, or a class for an expanded clone.

v_call	clone_size	j_call	d_call	cdr3_nt	cdr3_aa
TRBV4-2	-	TRBJ2-4	-	TGTGCCAGCAGCCCAAGTGGAACTACAGGGGGGGTACTTAAAAACATTCAGTACTTC	CASSPSGTTGGVLKNIQYF
TRBV5-1	few	TRBJ1-2	-	TGCGCCAGCAGCTTTGGGGGCACCTCGGACTATGGCTACACCTTC	CASSFGGTSDYGYTF
TRBV6-1	-	TRBJ2-2	TRBD1	TGTGCCAGAGGGACAGGGAACACCGGGGAGCTGTTTTTT	CARGTGNTGELFF
TRBV19	medium-sized	TRBJ1-1	TRBD1	TGTGCCAGTAGTCGGGACAGGGACACTGAAGCTTTCTTT	CASSRDRDTEAFF
TRBV19	-	TRBJ2-3	TRBD1	TGTGCCAGCGAGGGACAGGGGAGCTTCGATACGCAGTATTTT	CASEGQGSFDTQYF
TRBV11-2	-	TRBJ1-1	TRBD1	TGTGCCAGCAGCTCCCCCCCGACAGGGCGGACTGAAGCTTTCTTT	CASSSPPTGRTEAFF
TRBV9	-	TRBJ2-5	TRBD2	TGTGCCAGCAGCGTAACTAGCGGGGGGGCAGGAGAGACCCAGTACTTC	CASSVTSGGAGETQYF
TRBV5-4	-	TRBJ1-2	-	TGTGCCAGCAGCCCCCGCCCGGCAGGAGGGGATGGCTACACCTTC	CASSPRPAGGDGYTF
TRBV6-6	few	TRBJ2-2	TRBD2	TGTGCCAGCAGTTACTCGGCTAGCGGCTACACCGGGGAGCTGTTTTTT	CASSYSASGYTGELFF
TRBV29-1	-	TRBJ2-3	-	TGCAGCGTACCCCAGGGCACCCTCACAGATACGCAGTATTTT	CSVPQGTLTDTQYF
TRBV6-1	few	TRBJ1-1	-	TGTGCCAGCCTTATTGGGACCAGGAGGGGCACTGAAGCTTTCTTT	CASLIGTRRGTEAFF
TRBV7-9	few	TRBJ2-3	TRBD1	TGTGCCAGCAGCTCTGGACAGGGGTCTAGCACAGATACGCAGTATTTT	CASSSGQGSSTDTQYF